These 30 T cell receptor beta chains share one sample of origin, sequenced in a study of naive and memory T cell subsets. Two oligonucleotides, mixed equimolar, formed the beta constant-region primer covering TRBC1 and TRBC2. A single record per CDR3 protein comes from TCRdb applying MiXCR to the UMI-ligation and nested PCR reads. The table includes approximately 140,000 distinct CDR3 sequences, approximately 17% detected once. The sample was naive CD4+ T cells from blood. These receptors all come from a human donor in good health.

This clonotype was found a few times. The chain couples TRBV7-9 to TRBJ1-4; 8 bases line up with TRBD1. CDR1 and CDR2 from the germline V gene are SEHNR and FQNEAQ (reference sequence). V lost 3 bases and J lost 0; bases outside the gene matches: 6. This CDR3 region has 17 residues. CDR3 DNA: TGTGCCAGCAGCTTGGGGACAGGCCTACCAACTAATGAAAAACTGTTTTTT. Translation gives CASSLGTGLPTNEKLFF.

Only a few counts were recorded for this clonotype. The rearrangement links TRBV7-2 to TRBJ2-3, with 9 bases matching TRBD2. This CDR3 comprises 18 residues. Germline lookup yields CDR1 SGHTA and CDR2 FQGNSA. Trimming cost V 0 bases and J 4 bases; bases outside gene matches: 11. CDR3 DNA: TGTGCCAGCAGCTTAGCGTGGAGTAGCGGGAGATGGGCAGATACGCAGTATTTT. Translated, it gives CASSLAWSSGRWADTQYF. Based on the CDR3 plus reference TRBV7-2 and TRBJ2-3, the full variable domain is GAGVSQSPSNKVTEKGKDVELRCDPISGHTALYWYRQSLGQGLEFLIYFQGNSAPDKSGLPSDRFSAERTGGSVSTLTIQRTQQEDSAVYLCASSLAWSSGRWADTQYFGPGTRLTVL.

This clonotype was detected a few times. The chain uses TRBV10-3 and TRBJ2-1; 14 nucleotides agree with TRBD2. Germline V lookup: CDR1 ENHRY, CDR2 SYGVKD. The CDR3 length is 16 residues. With 4 bases clipped from V and 8 bases from J, the junction kept 7 bases outside the gene matches. CDR3 in DNA: TGTGCCATCAGTGGGGGACTAGCGGGAGTTGCCGATGAGCAGTTCTTC. It codes for CAISGGLAGVADEQFF.

This sequence joins TRBV28 and TRBJ2-7; TRBD2 matches at 10 bases. V lost 2 bases to trimming and J lost 5 bases; unmatched junction nucleotides: 9. Germline V CDR1 and CDR2: MDHEN, SYDVKM. This CDR3 is built from 16 residues. The CDR3 DNA reads as TGTGCCAGCAGTTTAGGCAGCGGGAGGGTCGGCGACGAGCAGTACTTC. This encodes CASSLGSGRVGDEQYF.

The genes are TRBV20-1 and TRBJ1-1; D gene ambiguous. The CDR3 runs to 13 residues. The germline V gene has CDR1 DFQATT and CDR2 SNEGSKA (reference sequence). V lost 5 bases to trimming and J lost 0 bases, with 10 bases between them. CDR3 sequence (DNA): TGCAGTGCTTGGCGCGGGGTGAACACTGAAGCTTTCTTT. It codes for CSAWRGVNTEAFF.

This clonotype was seen only a few times. The chain joins TRBV2 to TRBJ2-4; no clear D. V lost 8 bases and J lost 0, with 8 bases in between. This CDR3 is built from 13 residues. CDR1 is SNHLY, CDR2 FYNNEI, per germline. The CDR3 region is CASQVLAKNIQYF. In nucleotides, the CDR3 is TGTGCCAGCCAGGTCTTAGCCAAAAACATTCAGTACTTC. Full variable domain (rest looked up from reference TRBV2 and TRBJ2-4): EPEVTQTPSHQVTQMGQEVILRCVPISNHLYFYWYRQILGQKVEFLVSFYNNEISEKSEIFDDQFSVERPDGSNFTLKIRSTKLEDSAMYFCASQVLAKNIQYFGAGTRLSVL.

This clonotype came up many times. The CDR3 nucleotides read TGCAGTGCTATAGACGGGAGTAGTAAAGGAGAGACCCAGTACTTC. Residues: CSAIDGSSKGETQYF. V gene TRBV20-1 combines with J gene TRBJ2-5, with D perhaps matching TRBD2 (6 bases). CDR3 length: 15 residues. From germline, CDR1 is DFQATT and CDR2 SNEGSKA (reference sequence). V was shortened by 4 bases and J by 4 bases, with 19 bases between the two germline ends.

In this sample, this clonotype turned up many times. The chain is built from TRBV20-1 and TRBJ2-5; D is possibly TRBD1 (6 bases). Germline loops: CDR1 DFQATT, CDR2 SNEGSKA (reference sequence). Trimming removed 2 bases at V and 2 bases at J, with 9 bases between. The CDR3 spans 13 residues. CDR3 sequence (DNA): TGCAGTGCTAGACAGGGGATGCAAGAGACCCAGTACTTC. Its protein product is CSARQGMQETQYF.

Many counts were recorded for this clonotype. The chain joins TRBV29-1 to TRBJ2-7, with D perhaps matching TRBD1 (6 bases). Germline V CDR1 and CDR2: SQVTM, ANQGSEA. This CDR3 spans 13 amino acids. Trimming removed 4 bases at V and 2 bases at J, with 12 bases between. CDR3 coding DNA: TGCAGCGTTGTTACAGGGCGGACCTACGAGCAGTACTTC. Protein sequence: CSVVTGRTYEQYF.

The gene calls are TRBV7-9 and TRBJ2-3, with TRBD1 matching 8 bases. The CDR3 spans 14 residues. V shed 9 bases, J shed 2 bases, and the junction held 7 bases outside the gene matches. Germline loops: CDR1 SEHNR, CDR2 FQNEAQ (reference sequence). The CDR3 DNA sequence: TGTGCCAGTCGGACAGGGATGGACACAGATACGCAGTATTTT. The encoded protein is CASRTGMDTDTQYF.

V and J are TRBV18 and TRBJ1-1; unclear D gene. CDR1 is KGHSH, CDR2 LQKENI, per germline. The ends were cut back, 2 bases at V and 3 bases at J, with 7 bases in the middle. The CDR3 runs 13 residues. This CDR3 reads CASSPSSDTEAFF. The CDR3 DNA reads TGTGCCAGCTCACCATCCAGCGACACTGAAGCTTTCTTT.

At least ten counts were recorded for this clonotype. The rearrangement links TRBV11-3 to TRBJ2-4; 9 bases agree with TRBD1. Germline CDR1 reads SGHNT; CDR2 reads YENEEA. The CDR3 contains 16 residues. Losses at the gene ends were 5 bases for V and 8 bases for J; bases not matched to a gene: 13. The CDR3 reads CASSRTSQGAGDIQYF. Here the CDR3 DNA reads TGTGCCAGCAGCAGAACATCACAGGGGGCTGGAGACATTCAGTACTTC.

The chain carries TRBV2 and TRBJ2-2; D unclear. CDR1 and CDR2 from the germline V gene are SNHLY and FYNNEI. The V and J ends lost 2 bases and 2 bases respectively, with 6 bases between them. The CDR3 contains 14 residues. The CDR3 DNA sequence: TGTGCCAGCAGTGAAACACGCAACACCGGGGAGCTGTTTTTT. Residues: CASSETRNTGELFF.

This clonotype was seen at least ten times. The rearrangement uses TRBV21-1 and TRBJ2-5. TRBV21-1 is given as a pseudogene. The CDR3 totals 11 residues. This CDR3 reads CASTTQETQYF. CDR3 sequence (DNA): TGTGCCAGCACTACTCAAGAGACCCAGTACTTC.

This clonotype was picked up a small number of times. The chain carries TRBV20-1 and TRBJ2-3; no firm D call. Trimming cost V 3 bases and J 2 bases, with 12 bases left between them. The CDR3 extends over 14 amino acids. Looked up from germline, CDR1 is DFQATT and CDR2 is SNEGSKA (reference sequence). The CDR3 nucleotides read TGCAGTGCTAGTTACACGGTTTCCACAGATACGCAGTATTTT. Its translation: CSASYTVSTDTQYF.

V and J are TRBV7-2 and TRBJ2-7; 10 nucleotides match TRBD2. CDR1 SGHTA and CDR2 FQGNSA come from the germline V gene. The V and J ends lost 3 bases and 0 bases, in that order; junction bases with no gene match: 2. CDR3 size: 15 residues. CDR3 sequence: CASSFGLADSYEQYF. CDR3 DNA: TGTGCCAGCAGCTTCGGACTAGCGGACTCCTACGAGCAGTACTTC.

Only a few counts were recorded for this clonotype. The J gene is TRBJ2-1, the V gene TRBV7-3, with 13 bases identical to TRBD2. The junction had 8 bases not matched to a gene; V was cut back by 5 bases and J by 7 bases. Germline CDR1 and CDR2: SGHTA and FQGTGA. The CDR3 contains 16 residues. CDR3: CASSVGLAGVGNEQFF. For the CDR3, the DNA is TGTGCCAGCAGCGTCGGACTAGCGGGAGTCGGAAATGAGCAGTTCTTC.

This clonotype appeared a few times. The V call is TRBV6-2 or TRBV6-3, the J call TRBJ2-1; the D is unclear. The germline V gene has CDR1 MNHEY and CDR2 SVGEGT. This CDR3 spans 15 amino acids. V lost 5 bases to trimming and J lost 0 bases, with 11 bases between them. The CDR3, as DNA: TGTGCCAGCAGTCCTTACTGGAGCTCCTACAATGAGCAGTTCTTC. This sequence encodes CASSPYWSSYNEQFF.

The table lists this clonotype with a few counts. The chain couples TRBV10-1 to TRBJ2-7; the D call may be TRBD1 or TRBD2 (5 bases each). Germline V gene lookup returns CDR1 WNHNN and CDR2 SYGVQD (reference sequence). V lost 6 bases and J 2 bases, leaving 14 bases between the germline ends. This CDR3 has 14 amino acids. DNA of the CDR3: TGCGCCAGCAGCGCCGGGACGGAACCCTACGAGCAGTACTTC. It encodes CASSAGTEPYEQYF.

This clonotype came up a few times. V gene TRBV6-2 or TRBV6-3 combines with J gene TRBJ2-3, with 11 positions matching TRBD2. CDR3 length equals 15 residues. Germline assignment: CDR1 MNHEY and CDR2 SVGEGT. V lost 4 bases to trimming and J lost 5 bases; unmatched junction nucleotides: 5. The CDR3 nucleotides are TGTGCCAGCAGTTTAGCGGGAGGGCCAAAAGATACGCAGTATTTT. Protein product: CASSLAGGPKDTQYF.

This sequence joins TRBV7-9 and TRBJ2-1, with 11 bases that match TRBD2. This CDR3 spans 19 amino acids. Germline lookup yields CDR1 SEHNR and CDR2 FQNEAQ (reference sequence). V lost 5 bases, J lost 0 bases, and 12 bases stayed unmatched. The CDR3 coding sequence is TGTGCCAGCAGCCGATATCCTTCCACTAGCGGGAGCTCCTACAATGAGCAGTTCTTC. Residues: CASSRYPSTSGSSYNEQFF.

This clonotype was seen more than once but under ten times. CDR3 in DNA: TGTGCCAGCAGTAAAATCCCGTGGACTAGCGGGAGGGACTCCTACAATGAGCAGTTCTTC. It encodes CASSKIPWTSGRDSYNEQFF. This sequence joins TRBV6-2 or TRBV6-3 and TRBJ2-1; 15 nucleotides agree with TRBD2. CDR1 is MNHEY, CDR2 SVGEGT, per germline. The CDR3 extends over 20 amino acids. V shed 5 bases, J shed 0 bases, and the junction held 11 bases outside the gene matches.

This clonotype was detected only a few times. Here the CDR3 DNA reads TGCAGTGCCCCTACATCGGGGGGCTACGAGCAGTACTTC. This translates into CSAPTSGGYEQYF. The gene calls are TRBV20-1 and TRBJ2-7, with TRBD2 identical over 7 bases. CDR1 is DFQATT and CDR2 is SNEGSKA in the germline V gene (reference sequence). The CDR3 contains 13 residues. The V segment lost 6 bases and the J segment 3 bases; nucleotides outside the gene matches: 8.

V gene TRBV28 combines with J gene TRBJ2-7, with D maybe TRBD1 (6 bases). The CDR3 sequence is 15 residues long. The germline V gene has CDR1 MDHEN and CDR2 SYDVKM. Trimming stripped 7 bases from V and 0 bases from J, with 16 bases between. CDR3 DNA: TGTGCCAGCAACCCGGCAGGGGCGCCCTCCTACGAGCAGTACTTC. This encodes CASNPAGAPSYEQYF.

The chain couples TRBV20-1 to TRBJ2-7; 7 positions match TRBD1. CDR1 and CDR2 from the germline V gene are DFQATT and SNEGSKA (reference sequence). The V and J ends lost 6 bases and 0 bases, in that order; junction bases with no gene match: 8. The CDR3 sequence is 14 residues long. The CDR3 DNA reads TGCAGTGCCCGGCCGGACAGGCCCTCCTACGAGCAGTACTTC. Protein: CSARPDRPSYEQYF.

This chain joins TRBV5-1 and TRBJ2-3; no definite D call. The CDR3 loop spans 16 amino acids. V was shortened by 0 bases and J by 5 bases, with 16 bases between the two germline ends. In germline, CDR1 is SGHRS, CDR2 YFSETQ. The CDR3 region is CASSLDQAGFVDTQYF. The CDR3 coding sequence is TGCGCCAGCAGCTTGGACCAGGCCGGATTTGTAGATACGCAGTATTTT.

J is TRBJ2-5 and V is TRBV6-1; 8 nucleotides agree with TRBD2. V was pared by 7 bases and J by 4 bases, with 17 bases of the junction left unmatched. The CDR3 has 17 residues. Germline lookup yields CDR1 MNHNS and CDR2 SASEGT. CDR3 DNA sequence: TGTGCCAGCATCCCACTCGGGACGGGAGGGTTTGGAGAGACCCAGTACTTC. Translated, it gives CASIPLGTGGFGETQYF.

The chain carries TRBV6-5 and TRBJ1-1, with D tentatively TRBD1 (6 bases). Between the trimmed V and J ends, which lost 6 bases and 6 bases, there was a span of 20 bases. The CDR3 has 15 residues. Looked up from germline, CDR1 is MNHEY and CDR2 is SVGAGI. CDR3 in amino acids: CASSRPDRISAEAFF. CDR3 sequence (DNA): TGTGCCAGCAGCCGCCCCGACAGGATTAGCGCTGAAGCTTTCTTT.

This clonotype was recorded a few times. The chain recombines TRBV18 with TRBJ2-1; D might be TRBD2 (6 bases). V lost 6 bases and J 4 bases, leaving 13 bases between the germline ends. The CDR3 runs 14 residues. Germline CDR1 is KGHSH and CDR2 is LQKENI. CDR3 coding DNA: TGTGCCAGCTCGCCTGAGCGGGTGTACAATGAGCAGTTCTTC. Translating it yields CASSPERVYNEQFF.

There are a few counts of this clonotype. V and J are TRBV20-1 and TRBJ1-2; the D is unclear. There are 15 residues in the CDR3. Germline V gene sequence: CDR1 DFQATT, CDR2 SNEGSKA (reference sequence). Trimming took off 0 bases at V and 0 bases at J, with 11 bases between the two ends. DNA of the CDR3: TGCAGTGCTAGAGATCCCACTCAAGCTAACTATGGCTACACCTTC. It codes for CSARDPTQANYGYTF.